Below, one TCR beta chain is given with its context. This clonotype was counted a single time. The target of this receptor is not known. No base-level quality is on record; no much larger clone is a single base apart. One read alone is weak evidence. For repertoire sequencing, TCR beta CDR3 regions were amplified from RNA transcripts. The first round of RT-PCR was done with HTBI primers and the Qiagen OneStep RT-PCR kit, and was followed by a second round of multiplex PCR, then size selection and purification. Sequencing of the libraries was carried out on an Illumina HiSeq2000 in paired-end mode with 100 bp reads. Per the original workflow: Reads were processed with SOAPnuke, discarding reads with adapters, uncalled bases, mean Phred below 15, or no exact constant-primer or identifier match. COPE v1.2.5 was used to merge the high-quality paired reads. Unique nucleotide sequences were defined as clonotypes and aligned to IMGT TRB V, D and J references using MiTCR v1.1. Analysis was restricted to V-J combinations with a frequency above 0.0001, which covered 99.2% of repertoires. For each V-J combination, a TCR clonal expansion and chaos score was defined as F50 clonal expansion divided by the chaos observed in the TCRdist matrix. Welch's t-statistics and random forest were used to narrow the features down to about a dozen V-J combinations, which were then fed into a naive Bayes classifier. The Morisita-Horn index was used to measure how similar the thyroid and blood repertoires were. TCRdb trimmed the raw reads at Q25, called clones with MiXCR and kept productive beta chains. A single entry per CDR3 protein holds the most common genes and DNA from its merged rows. TCRdb, not the authors, supplied the V and J calls. The sample yields about 550,000 distinct CDR3 sequences; about 40% were counted once. The ten top clones hold 3.5% to 4.5% of the sample.

This sample is part of a study of Graves' ophthalmopathy and Graves' hyperthyroidism (dated by TCRdb to the late 2010s). Some background on the complete study: Stable hyperthyroidism was defined as no progression to ophthalmopathy within 18 months of follow-up. To tell Graves' ophthalmopathy apart from Graves' hyperthyroidism, and to predict which patients would progress to ophthalmopathy, the study relied on TCR beta repertoire signatures. In total, 135 blood samples were TCR-sequenced: fewer than 50 ophthalmopathy, some 80 hyperthyroidism and approximately 17 hyperthyroidism-to-ophthalmopathy patients. To explore V-J signatures distinguishing ophthalmopathy from hyperthyroidism, a discovery set of about a hundred patients (around 42 ophthalmopathy, around 55 stable hyperthyroidism) was enrolled. An independent validation cohort was composed of around 19 hyperthyroidism patients and around 15 patients who later progressed from hyperthyroidism to ophthalmopathy. T-cell repertoires of thyroid tissue and blood were compared in six or seven hyperthyroidism patients. After sampling, hyperthyroidism patients received methimazole starting at 30 mg daily, and ophthalmopathy patients received high-dose intravenous methylprednisolone.

The hyperthyroidism patients were 18 to 65 years old and newly diagnosed, with a disease duration of less than 2 months. Patients with other autoimmune diseases, uncontrolled infections, pregnancy or lactation were excluded. Clinical symptoms, serum thyroxine, TRAb, thyroid ultrasound and orbital computed tomography formed the basis of the diagnosis. Total RNA was extracted using Trizol reagent, and RNA quality was checked on an Agilent 2100 Bioanalyzer. Study-wide findings and limitations: In validation, the model predicted ophthalmopathy progression with 70.59% sensitivity and approximately 75% specificity; approximately 12 predicted patients were CT-confirmed with GO in a median of about 6.1 months. In cross-validation, the 13-signature model distinguished ophthalmopathy from stable hyperthyroidism with approximately 88% sensitivity and about 84% specificity, and in the test set the corresponding values were around 78% and 73%. Sample size was not predetermined statistically, and investigators were not blinded to group allocation. Most of the expanded thyroid clonotypes with a frequency above 0.001 were also detected in blood, and it was suggested that the thyroid immune response may be reflected by blood repertoires.

The sequenced sample consisted of peripheral blood or thyroid tissue (not recorded which). The TCR sequence derives from an adult man with Graves' hyperthyroidism.

The CDR3 is CSRDRAVDGYTF. Here is the DNA: TGCAGCCGGGACAGGGCGGTGGATGGCTACACCTTC. The V and J segments used are TRBV29-1 and TRBJ1-2, with 9 middle bases fitting TRBD1. Its CDR3 holds 12 amino acids, cysteine through phenylalanine. Only CDR3 DNA remains: 36 bases, in frame from the first base. CDR1 and CDR2 were assigned from the germline V gene as SQVTM and ANQGSEA. The V end gives up 8 bases and the J end 6 bases, leaving 7 bases in the junction not matched to a gene.